The 10 T cell receptor beta chains listed next were all sequenced from one sample in a study of cytomegalovirus exposure and HLA in healthy donors. PCR was performed using 60 Vbeta and 13 Jbeta primers. The table came from immunoSEQ multiplex PCR; TCRdb's copy has only in-frame clones and leaves some out. The data show roughly 200,000 clones, 65% to 90% seen once. Sequencing was done on a sample of PBMCs. Source of these receptors: a woman aged 45-65 years in good health and CMV-seronegative.

The gene calls are TRBV5-1 and TRBJ1-1; D unclear. V was clipped by 6 bases and J by 1 base, with 13 bases between them. The CDR3 runs to 14 residues. Germline values: CDR1 SGHRS, CDR2 YFSETQ. This CDR3 is CASTSFSGNTEAFF. Written as DNA, the CDR3 is TGCGCCAGCACCTCCTTTTCGGGGAACACTGAAGCTTTCTTT.

To note about this clone: One junction end does not reproduce the germline sequence, and a read error may be involved. V gene TRBV7-9 combines with J gene TRBJ1-5, with 7 nucleotides matching TRBD1. There are 15 residues in the CDR3. Looked up from germline, CDR1 is SEHNR and CDR2 is FQNEAQ (reference sequence). The CDR3 nucleotides are TGTTCCAGCAGCCCTAAGGACAGGCAGGAGGGGCCCCAGCATTTT. It codes for CSSSPKDRQEGPQHF.

This clone was detected a few times. A read error may produce the germline difference seen at one junction end. The chain employs TRBV9 and TRBJ1-6; 7 bases align to TRBD1. Per germline, CDR1 SGDLS and CDR2 YYNGEE. This CDR3 comprises 8 residues. DNA of the CDR3: TGTGCCAGCAGCAGGGGGCCTTTT. Protein sequence: CASSRGPF.

The J gene is TRBJ1-2, the V gene TRBV28; D may be TRBD1 (6 bases). CDR1 is MDHEN and CDR2 is SYDVKM in the germline V gene. V was clipped by 3 bases and J by 8 bases, with 10 bases between them. This CDR3 comprises 12 residues. The CDR3 here is CASSFLQGGYTF. The CDR3 nucleotides read TGTGCCAGCAGTTTCTTACAGGGAGGCTACACCTTC.

The rearrangement uses TRBV6-5 and TRBJ2-7, with 8 nucleotides matching TRBD1. The length of the CDR3 is 15 residues. Trimming took 6 bases from V and 4 from J; bases not matched to a gene: 11. Germline CDR1 is MNHEY and CDR2 is SVGAGI. This chain's CDR3 is CASRSGGFDPYEQYF. DNA for the CDR3: TGTGCCAGCAGGTCAGGGGGCTTCGACCCTTACGAGCAGTACTTC.

This chain links TRBV27 with TRBJ2-5, with a weak D call TRBD2 (6 bases). The CDR3 has 16 amino acids. The V gene lost 4 bases and the J gene lost 5 bases, with 20 bases spanning the gap. Per germline, CDR1 MNHEY and CDR2 SMNVEV (reference sequence). The CDR3 bases are TGTGCCAGCAGTTCCCAATTTGGGGGGAATTGGGAGACCCAGTACTTC. The encoded protein is CASSSQFGGNWETQYF.

V and J are TRBV5-1 and TRBJ1-2; possibly TRBD1 for D (6 bases). Germline V gene data show CDR1 as SGHRS and CDR2 as YFSETQ. This CDR3 contains 14 residues. The ends were cut back, 5 bases at V and 2 bases at J, with 13 bases in the middle. The CDR3 DNA is TGCGCCAGCAGGGACAGCCACGGGAACTATGGCTACACCTTC. Its protein product is CASRDSHGNYGYTF.

The chain employs TRBV4-3 and TRBJ2-2; maybe TRBD2 (5 bases). CDR1 and CDR2 from the germline V gene are LGHNA and YSLEER. With 0 bases removed from V and 3 bases from J, the gap between germline ends came to 8 bases. CDR3 length: 15 amino acids. In nucleotides, the CDR3 is TGCGCCAGCAGCCAAGAGGGAGTAGACACCGGGGAGCTGTTTTTT. Amino acids: CASSQEGVDTGELFF.

This clone was observed a few times. The chain combines TRBV6-4 with TRBJ1-1, with 8 bases that match TRBD1. CDR1 is MRHNA and CDR2 is SNTAGT in the germline V gene. J gave up 4 bases and V 6 bases, and 4 bases lay outside the gene matches. The CDR3 is 13 amino acids. CDR3 loop: CASRADRGTEAFF. As DNA, the CDR3 is TGTGCCAGCAGGGCCGACAGGGGCACTGAAGCTTTCTTT.

The genes are TRBV4-1 and TRBJ2-7; D is perhaps TRBD2 (5 bases). Between the trimmed V and J ends, which lost 0 bases and 1 base, there was a span of 13 bases. This CDR3 comprises 16 residues. CDR1 is MGHRA and CDR2 is YSYEKL in the germline V gene. CDR3 nucleotides: TGCGCCAGCAGCCAAGAAATGACTACCTCATCCTACGAGCAGTACTTC. Protein sequence: CASSQEMTTSSYEQYF.